This T cell receptor (beta chain) was sequenced during a study of blood T cell repertoires in COVID-19 (TCRdb year 2020). Looking at the study overall: Samples from collaborators originated in the United States, Italy and Spain and spanned both the acute and convalescent phases of COVID-19. The material from the prospective study consisted of cDNA or gDNA derived from T cells, B-cell-depleted T cells, or PBMCs. Deeply sampled blood TCRbeta repertoires from subjects exposed to, actively infected with, or recovered from COVID-19 were included in the dataset. The repertoires were made available in a free public database intended to serve as a resource for research on the immune response to SARS-CoV-2. The samples were drawn from two sources: the first 160 participants of the ongoing ImmuneRACE study, and 1,200 or so subjects contributed by 6 global collaborators. A de-identified subject ID, COVID-19 status, age in years and sex were almost always included in the sample metadata. Where HLA class I and class II types were available, the types were taken from metadata supplied by the sample provider, not from assay-based typing. Overall study outcomes, separate from this receptor: The amount of clinical and demographic metadata varied by source and participant and was provided uncurated.

TCRbeta CDR3 regions were amplified from genomic DNA using the immunoSEQ Assay, a bias-controlled multiplex PCR. From the authors' description of their analysis: Within the assay, amplification of reference gene primers was used to estimate how many nucleated cells each sample contained. Sequence reads were collapsed and filtered to measure the absolute abundance of every unique TCRbeta CDR3 rearrangement. For each sample, productive Simpson clonality was calculated by taking the square root of Simpson's diversity index across productive rearrangements. As stored in TCRdb, this immuneACCESS dataset retains in-frame rearrangements with V and J assigned. A fraction of the clones does not appear; measured against another copy, unresolved V genes explain less than half of the discrepancy, and the remainder lacks a known reason. V and J calls and clone size follow that table, whereas D and trimming were derived from the DNA. For this sample the table gives more than 110,000 clones, of which 70% to 90% were detected only once. The top ten constitute around 3% of the sample.

From its cysteine to its phenylalanine, the CDR3 spans 13 amino acids. Of the read, only the CDR3 DNA is kept; its 39 bases are in frame from base 1. The germline V gene supplies CDR1 SGDLS and CDR2 YYNGEE. Clipping removes 0 bases from V and 10 bases from J, with 4 as the unmatched junction base count. Comment on this clone: This clone's antigen is unknown. Base qualities are not at hand, and no much larger clone is one base apart.

Whole blood was collected in K2EDTA tubes by collaborating institutions according to the institutions' own protocols. For TCRbeta analysis, collaborators shipped samples in one of three forms: frozen whole blood, isolated PBMCs, or DNA extracted from either of those sample types. The rearrangement combines TRBV9 with TRBJ2-1; 7 central nucleotides agree with TRBD2. This receptor was identified in a man aged 50-60 years with acute or convalescent COVID-19. Sequencing was performed on peripheral blood. The sequenced DNA: TGTGCCAGCAGCGTAGGGTTGGGAGGGGAGCAGTTCTTC. It is translated as CASSVGLGGEQFF.